The present T cell receptor beta chain was sequenced within a study of cytomegalovirus exposure and HLA in healthy donors. Looking at the study overall: When 350 to 500 donors were genotyped, approximately 81% of them were found to fall in the Caucasian-associated ancestry cluster.

The PCR ran on 60 Vbeta and 13 Jbeta primers. Clones were read by immunoSEQ multiplex PCR, and TCRdb kept only the in-frame ones, dropping some. The table shows approximately 100,000 clones, with around 62% occurring only once. Those who donated were healthy bone marrow donors. The CDR3 runs 15 residues. Germline CDR1 is MNHNS and CDR2 is SASEGT. The J segment lost 3 bases and the V segment lost 0 bases, leaving 3 bases of the junction unmatched. The sample consisted of PBMCs. This TCR was sampled from a young man in good health and CMV-seropositive. V usage is TRBV6-1 and J usage is TRBJ2-7; 9 positions agree with TRBD1. CDR3 sequence (DNA): TGTGCCAGCAGTGAAGCGAACAGGGGGCTCTACGAGCAGTACTTC. Translated: CASSEANRGLYEQYF.